The 9 T cell receptor beta chains given below trace back to one sample, sequenced in a study of shared T cell receptors in the human thymus. The method was immunoSEQ multiplex PCR; TCRdb's version includes in-frame clones alone and lacks a portion of them. This table has around 65,000 clones, around 96% appearing once. The sample taken for sequencing was thymocytes. The receptor source for this set is a human donor.

This chain links TRBV4-2 with TRBJ1-4; 7 nucleotides line up with TRBD1. The junction had 8 bases not matched to a gene; V was cut back by 1 base and J by 6 bases. Germline CDR1 reads LGHNA; CDR2 reads YNFKEQ. The CDR3 runs to 16 residues. The CDR3 sequence: CASSQARGGFDEKLFF. The CDR3 DNA is TGTGCCAGCAGCCAAGCCAGGGGGGGCTTCGATGAAAAACTGTTTTTT.

The chain is built from TRBV27 and TRBJ1-5; D may be TRBD1 (5 bases). In germline, CDR1 is MNHEY, CDR2 SMNVEV (reference sequence). CDR3 size: 13 residues. This chain's CDR3 is CGSGQIKNQPQHF. CDR3 coding DNA: TGTGGGAGCGGACAAATTAAGAATCAGCCCCAGCATTTT.

The chain employs TRBV7-2 and TRBJ1-1; 7 bases map to TRBD1. The CDR3 length is 15 residues. Germline CDR1 is SGHTA and CDR2 is FQGNSA. J lost 0 bases, V lost 2 bases, and 3 bases had no gene match. Written as DNA, the CDR3 is TGTGCCAGCAGCTTAAGGGACAGCTTGAACACTGAAGCTTTCTTT. The encoded protein is CASSLRDSLNTEAFF.

A single count supports this clone. The chain carries TRBV7-6 and TRBJ2-3, with 10 bases matching TRBD1. CDR1 SGHVS and CDR2 FNYEAQ come from the germline V gene. V was clipped by 3 bases and J by 4 bases; unmatched bases: 10. This CDR3 has 17 amino acids. CDR3 amino acids: CASSFGLLGQGSDTQYF. As DNA, the CDR3 is TGTGCCAGCAGCTTTGGACTGCTGGGACAGGGGTCAGATACGCAGTATTTT.

The chain couples TRBV2 to TRBJ1-2, with a tentative D call TRBD1 (6 bases). This CDR3 is 14 amino acids long. The ends were cut back, 4 bases at V and 2 bases at J, with 11 bases in the middle. The germline CDR1 and CDR2 sequences are SNHLY and FYNNEI. CDR3 bases: TGTGCCAGCAGTGTGTCCAGGGGCAACTATGGCTACACCTTC. It codes for CASSVSRGNYGYTF.

The V gene is TRBV4-2, the J gene TRBJ2-7; TRBD1 matches 8 bases. CDR3 length: 16 residues. Trimming took 3 bases from V and 4 from J; bases not matched to a gene: 11. Germline CDR1 reads LGHNA; CDR2 reads YNFKEQ. Here the CDR3 reads CASSQPGRGLSYEQYF. CDR3 sequence (DNA): TGTGCCAGCAGCCAGCCGGGCAGGGGGCTTTCGTACGAGCAGTACTTC.

This chain joins TRBV15 and TRBJ1-2, with 7 bases matching TRBD1. Germline V gene data show CDR1 as LNHNV and CDR2 as YYDKDF (reference sequence). The CDR3 runs 14 residues. Unmatched junction bases numbered 4, after V lost 0 bases and J lost 6 bases. CDR3 loop: CATSRDGTDHGYTF. Written as DNA, the CDR3 is TGTGCCACCAGCAGAGACGGGACAGACCATGGCTACACCTTC.

The CDR3 DNA sequence: TGTGCCACCAGCAGAGATCCGTTAGGGAGGCAGATTTTCTATGATAGCAATCAGCCCCAGCATTTT. The encoded protein is CATSRDPLGRQIFYDSNQPQHF. The chain uses TRBV15 and TRBJ1-5; D is unresolved. The CDR3 loop spans 22 amino acids. V gave up 0 bases and J gave up 0 bases, with 27 bases separating them. Germline V gives CDR1 LNHNV, CDR2 YYDKDF (reference sequence). The complete variable domain, with remaining parts taken from reference TRBV15 and TRBJ1-5, reads DAMVIQNPRYQVTQFGKPVTLSCSQTLNHNVMYWYQQKSSQAPKLLFHYYDKDFNNEADTPDNFQSRRPNTSFCFLDIRSPGLGDTAMYLCATSRDPLGRQIFYDSNQPQHFGDGTRLSIL.

This rearrangement joins TRBV28 to TRBJ2-2; D is ambiguous. Germline V lookup: CDR1 MDHEN, CDR2 SYDVKM. The CDR3 has 13 residues. The V end lost 2 bases, the J end lost 5 bases, and 6 bases lay between the germline ends. The chain's CDR3 is CASSLGRTGELFF. The CDR3 DNA reads TGTGCCAGCAGTTTAGGAAGGACCGGGGAGCTGTTTTTT. Together with reference TRBV28 and TRBJ2-2, the CDR3 gives the full variable domain: DVKVTQSSRYLVKRTGEKVFLECVQDMDHENMFWYRQDPGLGLRLIYFSYDVKMKEKGDIPEGYSVSREKKERFSLILESASTNQTSMYLCASSLGRTGELFFGEGSRLTVL.